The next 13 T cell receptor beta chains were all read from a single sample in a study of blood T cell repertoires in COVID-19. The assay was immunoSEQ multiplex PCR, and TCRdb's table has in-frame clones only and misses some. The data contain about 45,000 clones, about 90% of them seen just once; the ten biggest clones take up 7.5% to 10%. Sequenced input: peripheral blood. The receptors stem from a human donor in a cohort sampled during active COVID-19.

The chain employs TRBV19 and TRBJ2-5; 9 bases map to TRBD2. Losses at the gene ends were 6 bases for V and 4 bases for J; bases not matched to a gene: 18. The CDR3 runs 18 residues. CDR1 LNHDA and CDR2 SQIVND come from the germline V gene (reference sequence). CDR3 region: CASRSPGRGGGALETQYF. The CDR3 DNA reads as TGTGCCAGTAGATCCCCTGGGAGAGGCGGGGGGGCCTTAGAGACCCAGTACTTC.

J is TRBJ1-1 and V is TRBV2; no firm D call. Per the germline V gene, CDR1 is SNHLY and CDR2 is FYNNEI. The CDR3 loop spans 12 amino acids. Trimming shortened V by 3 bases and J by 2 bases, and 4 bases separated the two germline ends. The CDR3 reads CASSDRNTEAFF. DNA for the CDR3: TGTGCCAGCAGTGACAGAAACACTGAAGCTTTCTTT.

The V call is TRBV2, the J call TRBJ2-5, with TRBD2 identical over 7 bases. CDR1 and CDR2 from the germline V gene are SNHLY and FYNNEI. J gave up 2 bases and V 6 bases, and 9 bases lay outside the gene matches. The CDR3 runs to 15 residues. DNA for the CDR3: TGTGCCAGCAGAGCATTCGGGACTAATCAAGAGACCCAGTACTTC. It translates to CASRAFGTNQETQYF.

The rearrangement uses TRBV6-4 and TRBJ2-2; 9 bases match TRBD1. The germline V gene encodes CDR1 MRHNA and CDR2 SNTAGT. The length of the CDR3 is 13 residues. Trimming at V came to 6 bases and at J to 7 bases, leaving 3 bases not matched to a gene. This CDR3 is CASRRTGVGELFF. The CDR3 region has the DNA TGTGCCAGCAGGCGGACAGGGGTCGGGGAGCTGTTTTTT.

CDR3 amino acids: CASSVGGLAGRETQYF. CDR3 in DNA: TGTGCCAGCAGCGTTGGGGGTCTAGCGGGGAGAGAGACCCAGTACTTC. V usage is TRBV9 and J usage is TRBJ2-5; TRBD2 agrees at 9 bases. The germline V gene has CDR1 SGDLS and CDR2 YYNGEE. There are 16 residues in the CDR3. Trimming took 2 bases from V and 4 from J; bases not matched to a gene: 9.

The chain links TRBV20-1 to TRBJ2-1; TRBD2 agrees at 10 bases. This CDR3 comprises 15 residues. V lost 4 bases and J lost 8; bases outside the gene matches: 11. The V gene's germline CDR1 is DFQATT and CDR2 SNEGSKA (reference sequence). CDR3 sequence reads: CSAIELAGRRDEQFF. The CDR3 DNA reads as TGCAGTGCTATTGAACTAGCGGGGCGGAGGGATGAGCAGTTCTTC.

CDR3 in amino acids: CASSLRDSEETQYF. CDR3 in DNA: TGTGCCAGCAGCTTAAGGGACAGCGAAGAGACCCAGTACTTC. The chain uses TRBV7-9 and TRBJ2-5; 7 bases are shared with TRBD1. The CDR3 sequence is 14 residues long. The trim removed 2 bases at V and 3 bases at J, leaving 3 bases unmatched. Germline CDR1 SEHNR, CDR2 FQNEAQ (reference sequence). Looking up the rest from reference TRBV7-9 and TRBJ2-5 gives the full variable domain: DTGVSQNPRHKITKRGQNVTFRCDPISEHNRLYWYRQTLGQGPEFLTYFQNEAQLEKSRLLSDRFSAERPKGSFSTLEIQRTEQGDSAMYLCASSLRDSEETQYFGPGTRLLVL.

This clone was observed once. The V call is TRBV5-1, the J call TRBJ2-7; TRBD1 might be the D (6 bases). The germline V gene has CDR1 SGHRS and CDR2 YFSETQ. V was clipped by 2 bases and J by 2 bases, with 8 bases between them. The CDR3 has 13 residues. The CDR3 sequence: CASSFQGPYEQYF. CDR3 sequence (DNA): TGCGCCAGCAGCTTCCAGGGGCCCTACGAGCAGTACTTC.

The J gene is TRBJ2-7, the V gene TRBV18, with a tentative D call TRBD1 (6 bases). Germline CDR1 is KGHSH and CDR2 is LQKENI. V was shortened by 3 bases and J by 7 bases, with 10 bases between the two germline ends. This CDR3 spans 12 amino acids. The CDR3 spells CASSPQGREQYF. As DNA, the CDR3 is TGTGCCAGCTCACCCCAGGGGAGAGAGCAGTACTTC.

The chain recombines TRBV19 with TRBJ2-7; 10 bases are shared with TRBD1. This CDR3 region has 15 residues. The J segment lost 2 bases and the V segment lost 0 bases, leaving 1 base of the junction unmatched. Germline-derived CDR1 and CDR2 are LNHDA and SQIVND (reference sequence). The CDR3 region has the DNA TGTGCCAGTAGTATAGATGGACAGGGGGCCTACGAGCAGTACTTC. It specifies CASSIDGQGAYEQYF.

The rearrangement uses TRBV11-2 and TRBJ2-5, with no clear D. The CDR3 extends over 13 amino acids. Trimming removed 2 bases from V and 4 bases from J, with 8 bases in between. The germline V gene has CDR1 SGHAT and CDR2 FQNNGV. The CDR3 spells CASSLWYGETQYF. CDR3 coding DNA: TGTGCCAGCAGCTTATGGTACGGAGAGACCCAGTACTTC.

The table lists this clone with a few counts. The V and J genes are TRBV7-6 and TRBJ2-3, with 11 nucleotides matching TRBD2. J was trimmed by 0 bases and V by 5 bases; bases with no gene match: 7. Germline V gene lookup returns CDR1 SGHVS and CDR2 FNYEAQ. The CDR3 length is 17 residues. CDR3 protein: CASSMLAGGTSTDTQYF. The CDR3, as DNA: TGTGCCAGCAGCATGCTAGCGGGGGGTACTAGCACAGATACGCAGTATTTT.

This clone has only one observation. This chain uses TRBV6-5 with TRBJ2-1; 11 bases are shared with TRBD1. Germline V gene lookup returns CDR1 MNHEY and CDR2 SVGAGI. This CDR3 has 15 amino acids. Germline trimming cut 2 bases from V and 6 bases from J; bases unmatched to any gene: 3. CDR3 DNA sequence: TGTGCCAGCAGTTACGAAGGGACAGGGGGCAATGAGCAGTTCTTC. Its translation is CASSYEGTGGNEQFF.